Listed below are T cell receptor beta chains from one sample, sequenced in a study of early T cells in non-severe SARS-CoV-2 infection. Via MiXCR, TCRdb re-called the 5' RACE reads, giving one row per CDR3 protein. The table lists tens of thousands of distinct CDR3 sequences, 5.9% of them singletons. Sample: whole blood. The source of these receptors is an adult who was a healthcare worker with PCR-confirmed SARS-CoV-2 infection or an uninfected control (not recorded which). Each CDR3 is given with its conserved first and last residue. Each record gives: V gene, J gene, D gene, clone size, CDR3 protein, CDR3 DNA. The D gene is left open where the match is weak. Rows give clone size only sometimes, using once, few, many, or a class for an expanded clone.

>TRBV6-5|TRBJ2-5|.|many
CASSYGGPKETQYF
TGTGCCAGCAGTTACGGAGGGCCCAAAGAGACCCAGTACTTC
>TRBV4-1|TRBJ1-2|.|.
CASSQGAPGGTSDGYTF
TGCGCCAGCAGCCAAGGGGCGCCGGGGGGAACATCCGATGGCTACACCTTC
>TRBV29-1|TRBJ2-7|.|many
CSVVEGFSEQYF
TGCAGCGTTGTGGAGGGGTTTAGCGAGCAGTACTTC
>TRBV28|TRBJ2-5|TRBD2|few
CASSLIAGGGETQYF
TGTGCCAGCAGTTTGATAGCGGGAGGGGGAGAGACCCAGTACTTC
>TRBV6-1|TRBJ2-5|.|many
CASSEGLRETQYF
TGTGCCAGCAGTGAAGGTCTTAGAGAGACCCAGTACTTC
>TRBV23-1|TRBJ1-6|.|many
CASSPRVPAVISPLHF
TGCGCCAGCAGTCCCCGGGTCCCTGCAGTTATTTCACCCCTCCACTTT
>TRBV29-1|TRBJ1-1|.|many
CSVDRGTEAFF
TGCAGCGTTGACAGGGGCACTGAAGCTTTCTTT
>TRBV24-1|TRBJ1-1|.|few
CATSGGNTEAFF
TGTGCCACCAGTGGGGGGAACACTGAAGCTTTCTTT
>TRBV11-2|TRBJ2-3|TRBD2|.
CASSLDRLAAQYF
TGTGCCAGCAGCTTAGATCGGCTAGCGGCGCAGTATTTT
>TRBV2|TRBJ2-3|.|few
CASRGADTQYF
TGTGCCAGCAGGGGGGCAGATACGCAGTATTTT
>TRBV6-5|TRBJ1-1|TRBD1|.
CASSSTGTGVGDTEAFF
TGTGCCAGCAGTTCAACCGGGACAGGGGTTGGAGACACTGAAGCTTTCTTT
>TRBV20-1|TRBJ2-7|.|many
CSANNNQGSGNEQYF
TGCAGTGCTAATAACAACCAGGGTTCGGGGAACGAGCAGTACTTC
>TRBV28|TRBJ1-2|.|.
CASSLGGTGYTF
TGTGCCAGCAGTTTGGGGGGTACTGGCTACACCTTC
>TRBV20-1|TRBJ1-6|.|many
CSAKPGLLYNSPLHF
TGCAGTGCTAAACCGGGCCTTCTCTATAATTCACCCCTCCACTTT
>TRBV4-1|TRBJ2-7|TRBD2|.
CASSVLAGGPEYF
TGCGCCAGCAGCGTCCTAGCGGGAGGGCCAGAGTACTTC
>TRBV7-9|TRBJ1-1|.|many
CASSLRGSDTEAFF
TGTGCCAGCAGCTTACGCGGCAGCGACACTGAAGCTTTCTTT
>TRBV3-1|TRBJ2-4|TRBD2|few
CASSGTSGTKNIQYF
TGTGCCAGCAGCGGGACTAGCGGAACCAAAAACATTCAGTACTTC
>TRBV4-1|TRBJ2-3|.|many
CASSQDAPDTQYF
TGCGCCAGCAGCCAAGATGCGCCAGATACGCAGTATTTT
>TRBV20-1|TRBJ2-1|.|many
CSAREVFSYNEQFF
TGCAGTGCTAGAGAGGTATTCTCCTACAATGAGCAGTTCTTC
>TRBV7-8|TRBJ1-5|.|many
CASRRDSNQPQHF
TGTGCCAGCCGGAGGGACAGCAATCAGCCCCAGCATTTT
>TRBV11-2|TRBJ2-5|TRBD2|many
CASSLGAGGSQETQYF
TGTGCCAGCAGCTTAGGAGCGGGAGGGTCCCAAGAGACCCAGTACTTC
>TRBV28|TRBJ1-5|TRBD1|.
CASSQTGAGHQPQHF
TGTGCCAGCAGTCAAACAGGGGCTGGGCATCAGCCCCAGCATTTT
>TRBV25-1|TRBJ2-2|TRBD2|many
CASGGLAITGELFF
TGTGCCAGCGGGGGACTAGCCATCACCGGGGAGCTGTTTTTT
>TRBV3-1|TRBJ2-5|.|many
CASSQDGMRGATQYF
TGTGCCAGCAGCCAAGATGGAATGAGGGGGGCGACCCAGTACTTC
>TRBV15|TRBJ2-1|TRBD2|many
CATSSFAGLYNEQFF
TGTGCCACCAGCAGTTTTGCGGGACTATACAATGAGCAGTTCTTC
>TRBV27|TRBJ1-2|.|many
CASSLYGGQDGYTF
TGTGCCAGCAGTTTATATGGGGGGCAGGATGGCTACACCTTC
>TRBV11-2|TRBJ2-3|TRBD2|many
CASSLIAGVPDTQYF
TGTGCCAGCAGCTTAATCGCGGGAGTTCCAGATACGCAGTATTTT
>TRBV6-1|TRBJ2-5|.|.
CASSEDLETQYF
TGTGCCAGCAGTGAAGACTTAGAGACCCAGTACTTC
>TRBV5-6|TRBJ1-1|TRBD1|many
CASSLVPDRVNTEAFF
TGTGCCAGCAGCTTGGTTCCGGACAGGGTGAACACTGAAGCTTTCTTT
>TRBV19|TRBJ2-5|.|few
CASSIGGTDWYQETQYF
TGTGCCAGTAGTATAGGAGGGACTGATTGGTACCAAGAGACCCAGTACTTC
>TRBV7-8|TRBJ2-3|TRBD2|few
CASSLGLWTSGITDTQYF
TGTGCCAGCAGCTTAGGACTGTGGACTAGCGGGATCACAGATACGCAGTATTTT